A selection of T cell receptor beta chains follows, all from one sample in a study of CD8 T cells in Susac syndrome. TCRdb processed the immunoSEQ multiplex PCR reads anew with MiXCR; each CDR3 protein has one entry. Of around 150,000 distinct CDR3 sequences listed, about 95% are singletons. Sequencing was performed on CD8+ T cells from PBMCs. The receptors were gathered from a human donor with Susac syndrome. CDR3s include the opening cysteine and the closing phenylalanine or tryptophan. A D gene is named only where the DNA matches it firmly.

cdr3_length d_call j_call v_call cdr3_aa
17 TRBD2 TRBJ2-1 TRBV2 CASSEGTSGIMDNEQFF
16 TRBD2 TRBJ2-1 TRBV7-2 CASSLGAGGAYNEQFF
15 TRBD2 TRBJ2-5 TRBV6-6 CASSYLAETQETQYF
14 - TRBJ1-1 TRBV4-1 CASSRTTENTEAFF
14 TRBD1 TRBJ2-1 TRBV29-1 CSVSGTGGPDEQFF
16 - TRBJ2-6 TRBV7-6 CASSPALSSGANVLTF
16 TRBD2 TRBJ2-7 TRBV4-1 CASSQEVTSGRYEQYF
14 TRBD1 TRBJ2-1 TRBV29-1 CSVATETGYYEQFF
14 - TRBJ2-7 TRBV15 CATSRDGSSYEQYF
14 - TRBJ1-2 TRBV25-1 CASREPPSAYGYTF
12 - TRBJ2-7 TRBV20-1 CSARVGGLEQYF
15 - TRBJ1-1 TRBV7-9 CASTTPGDLNTEAFF
12 - TRBJ2-7 TRBV7-2 CASSLAYGEQYF
14 TRBD2 TRBJ2-7 TRBV27 CASRRTSGIYEQYF
16 TRBD2 TRBJ2-7 TRBV12-3/TRBV12-4 CASSATSGGAVDEQYF
18 - TRBJ1-1 TRBV14 CASSQEVSFGLPGTEAFF
13 - TRBJ2-4 TRBV11-2 CASSPDNKNIQYF
13 - TRBJ2-7 TRBV25-1 CASSAGGTYEQYF
14 - TRBJ1-5 TRBV5-1 CATHLPGSNQPQHF
15 - TRBJ1-2 TRBV28 CATNPGGFQRDGYAF
17 - TRBJ1-5 TRBV13 CASSLGIQRGGNQPQHF
15 TRBD1 TRBJ2-6 TRBV6-2/TRBV6-3 CASRPQGAGANVLTF
16 - TRBJ1-5 TRBV5-6 CASSRTRGDSNQPQHF
12 - TRBJ2-7 TRBV27 CAGSLWGDEQYF
15 TRBD2 TRBJ2-7 TRBV30 CAWSVGTSGTYEQYF
15 - TRBJ1-1 TRBV4-1 CASSQEGGVTIEAFF
12 - TRBJ1-5 TRBV9 CASGRGDQPQHF